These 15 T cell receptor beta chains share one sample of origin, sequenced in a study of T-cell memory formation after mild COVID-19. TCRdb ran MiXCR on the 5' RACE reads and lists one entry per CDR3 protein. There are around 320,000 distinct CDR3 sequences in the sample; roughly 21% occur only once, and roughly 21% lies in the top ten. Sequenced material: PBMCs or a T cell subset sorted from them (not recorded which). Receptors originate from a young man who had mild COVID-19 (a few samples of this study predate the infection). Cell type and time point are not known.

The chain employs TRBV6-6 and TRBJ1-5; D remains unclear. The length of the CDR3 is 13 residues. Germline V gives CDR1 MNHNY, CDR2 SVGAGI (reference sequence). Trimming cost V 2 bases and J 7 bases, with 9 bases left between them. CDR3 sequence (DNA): TGTGCCAGCAGTTACGACATGGAGCAGCCCCAGCATTTT. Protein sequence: CASSYDMEQPQHF.

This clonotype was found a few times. CDR3 DNA sequence: TGTGCCAGCAGTGAGTTCCCCAATCAGCCCCAGCATTTT. This gives the protein CASSEFPNQPQHF. The chain couples TRBV6-1 to TRBJ1-5; no definite D call. The germline V gene encodes CDR1 MNHNS and CDR2 SASEGT. V lost 3 bases and J lost 3, with 6 bases in between. CDR3 length equals 13 residues.

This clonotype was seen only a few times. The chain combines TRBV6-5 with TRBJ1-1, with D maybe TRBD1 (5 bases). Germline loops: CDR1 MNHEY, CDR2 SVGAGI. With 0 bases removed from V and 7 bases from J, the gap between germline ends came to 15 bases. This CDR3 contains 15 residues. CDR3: CASSYSNGAGVEAFF. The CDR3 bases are TGTGCCAGCAGTTACTCGAACGGGGCCGGTGTTGAAGCTTTCTTT.

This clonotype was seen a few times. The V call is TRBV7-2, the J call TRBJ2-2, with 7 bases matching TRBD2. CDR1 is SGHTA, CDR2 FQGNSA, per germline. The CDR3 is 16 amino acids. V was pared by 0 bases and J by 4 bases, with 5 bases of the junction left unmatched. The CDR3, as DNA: TGTGCCAGCAGCTTAGCGCGGGGGTATGGCACCGGGGAGCTGTTTTTT. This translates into CASSLARGYGTGELFF.

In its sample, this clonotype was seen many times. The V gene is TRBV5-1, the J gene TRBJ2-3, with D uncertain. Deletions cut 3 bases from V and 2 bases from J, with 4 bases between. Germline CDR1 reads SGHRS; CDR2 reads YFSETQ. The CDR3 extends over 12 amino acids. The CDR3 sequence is CASSWTTDTQYF. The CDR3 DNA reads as TGCGCCAGCAGCTGGACCACAGATACGCAGTATTTT.

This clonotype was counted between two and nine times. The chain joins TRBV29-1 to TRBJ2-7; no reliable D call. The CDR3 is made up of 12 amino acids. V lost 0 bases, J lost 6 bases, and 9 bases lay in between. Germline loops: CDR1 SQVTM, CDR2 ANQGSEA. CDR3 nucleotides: TGCAGCGTTGAAGATCGAGGTGGCGAGCAGTACGTC. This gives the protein CSVEDRGGEQYV.

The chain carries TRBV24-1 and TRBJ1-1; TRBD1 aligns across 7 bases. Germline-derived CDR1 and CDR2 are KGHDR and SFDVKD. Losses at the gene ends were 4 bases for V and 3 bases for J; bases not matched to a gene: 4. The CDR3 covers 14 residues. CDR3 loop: CATSDSGQDTEAFF. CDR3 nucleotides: TGTGCCACCAGTGACTCCGGACAGGACACTGAAGCTTTCTTT.

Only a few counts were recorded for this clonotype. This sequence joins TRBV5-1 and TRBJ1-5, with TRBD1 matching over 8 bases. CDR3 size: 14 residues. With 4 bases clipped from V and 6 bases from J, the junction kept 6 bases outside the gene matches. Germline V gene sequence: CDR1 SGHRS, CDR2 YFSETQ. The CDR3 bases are TGCGCCAGCAGCCAACGACAGGGGCCTCAGCCCCAGCATTTT. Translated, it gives CASSQRQGPQPQHF.

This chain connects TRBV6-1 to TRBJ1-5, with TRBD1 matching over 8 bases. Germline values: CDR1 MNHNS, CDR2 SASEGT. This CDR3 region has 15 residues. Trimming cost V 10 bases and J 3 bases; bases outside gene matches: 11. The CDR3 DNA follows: TGTGCCACCAAAAGGGGACAGGAGCTCAATCAGCCCCAGCATTTT. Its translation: CATKRGQELNQPQHF.

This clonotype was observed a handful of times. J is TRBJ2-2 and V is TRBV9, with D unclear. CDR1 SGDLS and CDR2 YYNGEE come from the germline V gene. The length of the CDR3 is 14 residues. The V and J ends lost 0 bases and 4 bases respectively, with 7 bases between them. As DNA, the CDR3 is TGTGCCAGCAGCGTAGAGATGGGCACCGGGGAGCTGTTTTTT. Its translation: CASSVEMGTGELFF. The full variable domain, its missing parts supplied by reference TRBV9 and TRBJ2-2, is DSGVTQTPKHLITATGQRVTLRCSPRSGDLSVYWYQQSLDQGLQFLIQYYNGEERAKGNILERFSAQQFPDLHSELNLSSLELGDSALYFCASSVEMGTGELFFGEGSRLTVL.

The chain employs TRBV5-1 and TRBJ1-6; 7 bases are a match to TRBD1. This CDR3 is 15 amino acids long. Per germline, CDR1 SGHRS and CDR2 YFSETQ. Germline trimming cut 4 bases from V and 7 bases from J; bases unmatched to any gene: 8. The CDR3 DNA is TGCGCCAGCAGCACCTGGGACAGCGAGAATTCACCCCTCCACTTT. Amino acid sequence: CASSTWDSENSPLHF.

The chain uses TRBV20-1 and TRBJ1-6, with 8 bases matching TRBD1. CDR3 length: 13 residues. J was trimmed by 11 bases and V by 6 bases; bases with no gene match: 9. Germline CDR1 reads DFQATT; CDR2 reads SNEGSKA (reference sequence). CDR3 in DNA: TGCAGTGCGAAGCCGGGACAGGACACACCCCTCCACTTT. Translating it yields CSAKPGQDTPLHF.

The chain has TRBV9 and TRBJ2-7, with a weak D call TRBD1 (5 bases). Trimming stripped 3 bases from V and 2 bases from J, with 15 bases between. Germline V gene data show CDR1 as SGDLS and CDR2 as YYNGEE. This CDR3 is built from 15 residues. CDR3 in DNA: TGTGCCAGCAGCGGAGCCCCGACAGCTACCTACGAGCAGTACTTC. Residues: CASSGAPTATYEQYF.

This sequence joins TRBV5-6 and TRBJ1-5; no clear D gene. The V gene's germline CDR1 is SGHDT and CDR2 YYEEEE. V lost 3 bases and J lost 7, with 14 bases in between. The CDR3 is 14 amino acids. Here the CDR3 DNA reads TGTGCCAGCAGCTCCGAGGAGTTGGGGCAGCCCCAGCATTTT. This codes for CASSSEELGQPQHF.

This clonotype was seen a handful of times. The CDR3 region is CSAISFSGLQETQYF. CDR3 coding DNA: TGCAGTGCCATCTCGTTTTCGGGCCTACAAGAGACCCAGTACTTC. The chain recombines TRBV20-1 with TRBJ2-5; D uncertain. The germline CDR1 and CDR2 sequences are DFQATT and SNEGSKA (reference sequence). The CDR3 runs 15 residues. V was pared by 6 bases and J by 2 bases, with 19 bases between.